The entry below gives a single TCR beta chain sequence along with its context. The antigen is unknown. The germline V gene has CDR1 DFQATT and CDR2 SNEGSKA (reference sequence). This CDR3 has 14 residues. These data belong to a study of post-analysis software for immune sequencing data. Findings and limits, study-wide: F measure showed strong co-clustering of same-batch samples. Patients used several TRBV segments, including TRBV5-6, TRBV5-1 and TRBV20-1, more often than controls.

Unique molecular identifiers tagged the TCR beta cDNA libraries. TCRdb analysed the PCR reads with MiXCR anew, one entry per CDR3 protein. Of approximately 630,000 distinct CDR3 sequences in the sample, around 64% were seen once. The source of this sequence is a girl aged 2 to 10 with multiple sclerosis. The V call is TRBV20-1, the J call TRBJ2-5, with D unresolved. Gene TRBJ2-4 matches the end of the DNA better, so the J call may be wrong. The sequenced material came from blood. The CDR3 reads CSAREGRNSNIQYF. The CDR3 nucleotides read TGCAGTGCTAGAGAAGGGCGGAATTCTAACATTCAGTACTTC.